This TCR beta chain comes out of a study of shared clonotypes between healthy human individuals. In the study overall: Participating donors consisted of a couple of women and a few men aged 18 to 49.

On this clone itself: Its antigen is undetermined.

General study findings and limits: Naive subsets typically showed greater estimated richness than memory subsets.

V trimming: 2 bases; J trimming: 4 bases; junction bases outside the gene matches: 4. CDR3 size: 14 residues. CDR1 and CDR2 from the germline V gene are SGHRS and YFSETQ. The DNA input per sorted-subset replicate PCR was 200 ng, corresponding to roughly 30,000 T cell genomes. Profiled with immunoSEQ multiplex PCR; TCRdb holds only in-frame clones, not every one. The data show about 2.4 million clones, 80% to 95% seen once. Subsets obtained from CD4+ cells comprised CD45RA+ naive and CD45RA-negative memory cells. The TCR comes from a man between 18 and 29 years old in good health. Some clones in this sample may be carry-over from other donors' samples. Specimen: naive CD4+ T cells from PBMCs. Subset reported: CD45RA+ positively selected. The rearrangement uses TRBV5-1 and TRBJ2-3; 7 nucleotides line up with TRBD2. CDR3 in DNA: TGCGCCAGCAGCTTAATAGCGGGTCCAGATACGCAGTATTTT. It yields the protein CASSLIAGPDTQYF.